This T cell receptor (beta chain) was recovered during a study of OX40 agonist ivuxolimab in advanced cancers. The study's findings and limits: There were, on average, more expanded clones in CD8+ T cells than in CD4+.

The study sampled blood at baseline, cycle 4 day 1, and cycle 7 day 1. A word on this clone: The antigen is unknown.

Sequencing was performed with immunoSEQ multiplex PCR; in TCRdb, only in-frame clones are kept and a portion is missing. The data contain tens of thousands of clones, under 85% of them singletons. This receptor was obtained from an adult with an advanced solid tumor such as melanoma, head and neck, liver or kidney cancer. The sequences come from CD4+ or CD8+ T cells sorted from blood, collected in a trial of the OX40 agonist ivuxolimab.

As DNA, the CDR3 is TGTGCCAGTTCCCGACGTTCGGGCAGGGCAGGGCCCACAGATACGCAGTATTTT. Its protein is CASSRRSGRAGPTDTQYF. The rearrangement joins TRBV7-6 to TRBJ2-3; a weak D match, TRBD1 (5 bases). This CDR3 has 18 residues. Germline loops: CDR1 SGHVS, CDR2 FNYEAQ. V was trimmed by 9 bases and J by 2 bases, leaving 27 bases between them.